Listed below are T cell receptor beta chains from one sample, sequenced in a study of monozygotic twins with inflammatory bowel disease. TCRdb reanalyzed the 5' RACE reads, giving one entry per CDR3 protein sequence and no DNA. The listing contains some 150,000 distinct CDR3 sequences. The sequenced material came from blood. The receptors here all came from a human donor with ulcerative colitis or Crohn's disease, or a healthy co-twin of an affected twin (not recorded which). Each CDR3 is given with its conserved first and last residue. The order of the fields is J gene, V gene, CDR3 protein.

j_gene: TRBJ2-2
v_gene: TRBV6-5
CDR3aa: CASSYLGELFF

j_gene: TRBJ2-1
v_gene: TRBV20-1
CDR3aa: CSARRGAGGRDEQFF

j_gene: TRBJ2-7
v_gene: TRBV7-3
CDR3aa: CASSIQGSSFYEQYF

j_gene: TRBJ2-1
v_gene: TRBV5-1
CDR3aa: CASSLKPGQGEDEQFF

j_gene: TRBJ1-1
v_gene: TRBV5-4
CDR3aa: CASSLGVRLNTEAFF

j_gene: TRBJ2-1
v_gene: TRBV19
CDR3aa: CASSIGATNEQFF

j_gene: TRBJ2-6
v_gene: TRBV5-6
CDR3aa: CASSGDSSGANVLTF

j_gene: TRBJ1-1
v_gene: TRBV4-3
CDR3aa: CASSQDGESPRAFF

j_gene: TRBJ1-5
v_gene: TRBV19
CDR3aa: CASSIVPTVWNQPQHF

j_gene: TRBJ2-2
v_gene: TRBV7-2
CDR3aa: CASSPGQGTGELFF

j_gene: TRBJ1-6
v_gene: TRBV27
CDR3aa: CASKLGLGNSPLHF

j_gene: TRBJ2-3
v_gene: TRBV19
CDR3aa: CASWDVNTDTQYF

j_gene: TRBJ1-6
v_gene: TRBV23-1
CDR3aa: CANDPGESPLHF

j_gene: TRBJ2-1
v_gene: TRBV9
CDR3aa: CASSKSGISYNEQFF

j_gene: TRBJ2-3
v_gene: TRBV18
CDR3aa: CASSPGLAGGIGDTQYF

j_gene: TRBJ2-1
v_gene: TRBV20-1
CDR3aa: CSASRGSSYNEQFF

j_gene: TRBJ2-7
v_gene: TRBV5-6
CDR3aa: CASSLAQGADEQYF

j_gene: TRBJ2-7
v_gene: TRBV12-3/TRBV12-4
CDR3aa: CASSPSDSSYEQYF

j_gene: TRBJ2-7
v_gene: TRBV3-1
CDR3aa: CASSQLPSRVAHEQYF

j_gene: TRBJ2-5
v_gene: TRBV20-1
CDR3aa: CSARDRGGGQETQYF

j_gene: TRBJ2-7
v_gene: TRBV10-1
CDR3aa: CASTPTGRAYEQYF

j_gene: TRBJ2-3
v_gene: TRBV7-2
CDR3aa: CASSSPLAGGITDTQYF

j_gene: TRBJ2-3
v_gene: TRBV5-1
CDR3aa: CASSFRDRGYTDTQYF

j_gene: TRBJ2-1
v_gene: TRBV28
CDR3aa: CASSITAMLYNEQFF

j_gene: TRBJ1-4
v_gene: TRBV5-1
CDR3aa: CASSLKTATPEKLFF

j_gene: TRBJ2-1
v_gene: TRBV19
CDR3aa: CASSILAGGSKYNEQFF

j_gene: TRBJ1-1
v_gene: TRBV7-8
CDR3aa: CASSLTISEAFF

j_gene: TRBJ2-1
v_gene: TRBV7-2
CDR3aa: CASSATSGVYNEQFF

j_gene: TRBJ2-4
v_gene: TRBV4-1
CDR3aa: CASSQDGLPQGKNIQYF

j_gene: TRBJ2-3
v_gene: TRBV5-1
CDR3aa: CASSLLAGGTDTQYF

j_gene: TRBJ2-7
v_gene: TRBV20-1
CDR3aa: CSARDPFWTRDGTYEQYF

j_gene: TRBJ2-3
v_gene: TRBV5-4
CDR3aa: CASSWLADTQYF

j_gene: TRBJ1-1
v_gene: TRBV2
CDR3aa: CASSESRTGNTEAFF

j_gene: TRBJ2-3
v_gene: TRBV3-1
CDR3aa: CASSQDLSGGTQYF

j_gene: TRBJ2-3
v_gene: TRBV3-1
CDR3aa: CASSQDHGDTQYF

j_gene: TRBJ2-1
v_gene: TRBV5-1
CDR3aa: CASSLAAGGYNEQFF

j_gene: TRBJ2-1
v_gene: TRBV20-1
CDR3aa: CSASPGGVGNEQFF

j_gene: TRBJ1-5
v_gene: TRBV18
CDR3aa: CASSTTISNQPQHF

j_gene: TRBJ1-2
v_gene: TRBV5-1
CDR3aa: CASSSRNYGYTF

j_gene: TRBJ2-1
v_gene: TRBV5-4
CDR3aa: CASSRNNEQFF

j_gene: TRBJ2-7
v_gene: TRBV18
CDR3aa: CASSRPSGEQYF

j_gene: TRBJ2-1
v_gene: TRBV7-8
CDR3aa: CASSLALTLRFSYNEQFF

j_gene: TRBJ1-2
v_gene: TRBV28
CDR3aa: CASSLRPTIHGYTF

j_gene: TRBJ1-5
v_gene: TRBV7-2
CDR3aa: CASSFPRTGNQPQHF

j_gene: TRBJ2-7
v_gene: TRBV11-1
CDR3aa: CASSLGYGAPYEQYF

j_gene: TRBJ1-2
v_gene: TRBV25-1
CDR3aa: CASSRGVNNYGYTF

j_gene: TRBJ2-2
v_gene: TRBV25-1
CDR3aa: CASSDFSGSNTGELFF

j_gene: TRBJ1-1
v_gene: TRBV20-1
CDR3aa: CSARNRGSNTEAFF

j_gene: TRBJ1-5
v_gene: TRBV4-3
CDR3aa: CASSELRTTGGDQPQHF

j_gene: TRBJ1-6
v_gene: TRBV7-8
CDR3aa: CASSPSRESPLHF

j_gene: TRBJ2-2
v_gene: TRBV29-1
CDR3aa: CSVDPSGGSGELFF

j_gene: TRBJ1-4
v_gene: TRBV12-2
CDR3aa: CASRTSLVGTNEKLFF

j_gene: TRBJ2-7
v_gene: TRBV7-2
CDR3aa: CASSFRFGQGGYEQYF

j_gene: TRBJ2-1
v_gene: TRBV20-1
CDR3aa: CSARDLSYNEQFF

j_gene: TRBJ2-2
v_gene: TRBV20-1
CDR3aa: CSAPWGSSPNTGELFF

j_gene: TRBJ2-3
v_gene: TRBV7-3
CDR3aa: CASSLFGGGSTDTQYF